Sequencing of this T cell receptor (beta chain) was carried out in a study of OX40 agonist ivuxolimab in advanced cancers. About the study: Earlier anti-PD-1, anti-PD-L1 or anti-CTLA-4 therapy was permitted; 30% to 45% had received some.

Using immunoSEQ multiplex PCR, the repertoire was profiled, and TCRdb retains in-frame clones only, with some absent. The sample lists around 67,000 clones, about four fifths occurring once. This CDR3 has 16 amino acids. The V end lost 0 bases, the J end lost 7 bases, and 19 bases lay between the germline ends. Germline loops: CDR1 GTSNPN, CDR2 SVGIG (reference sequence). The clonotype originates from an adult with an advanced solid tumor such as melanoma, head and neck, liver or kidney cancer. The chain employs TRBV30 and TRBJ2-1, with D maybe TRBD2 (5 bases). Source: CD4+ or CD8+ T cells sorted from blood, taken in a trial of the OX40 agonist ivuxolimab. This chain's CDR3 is CAWSVGVKRQYNEQFF. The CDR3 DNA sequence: TGTGCCTGGAGTGTAGGAGTTAAGCGGCAATATAATGAGCAGTTCTTC. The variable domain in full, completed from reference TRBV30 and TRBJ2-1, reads SQTIHQWPATLVQPVGSPLSLECTVEGTSNPNLYWYRQAAGRGLQLLFYSVGIGQISSEVPQNLSASRPQDRQFILSSKKLLLSDSGFYLCAWSVGVKRQYNEQFFGPGTRLTVL.